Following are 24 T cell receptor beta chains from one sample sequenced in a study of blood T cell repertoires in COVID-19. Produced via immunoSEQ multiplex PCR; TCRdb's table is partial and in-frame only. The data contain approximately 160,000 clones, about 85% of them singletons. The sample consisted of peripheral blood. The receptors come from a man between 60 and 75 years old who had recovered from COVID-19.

In DNA form, the CDR3 reads TGTGCCAGCAGCTTAGAGCAGGGGTACACAGATACGCAGTATTTT. Amino acids: CASSLEQGYTDTQYF. The rearrangement uses TRBV7-9 and TRBJ2-3, with TRBD1 as a possible D gene (6 bases). This CDR3 has 15 residues. Trimming stripped 1 base from V and 2 bases from J, with 10 bases between. Germline CDR1 SEHNR, CDR2 FQNEAQ (reference sequence).

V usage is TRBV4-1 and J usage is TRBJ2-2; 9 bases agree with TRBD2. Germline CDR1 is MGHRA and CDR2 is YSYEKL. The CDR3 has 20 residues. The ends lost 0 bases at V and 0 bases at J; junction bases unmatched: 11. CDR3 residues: CASSQDGGGAFGPNTGELFF. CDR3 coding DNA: TGCGCCAGCAGCCAAGACGGCGGGGGGGCCTTCGGGCCGAACACCGGGGAGCTGTTTTTT.

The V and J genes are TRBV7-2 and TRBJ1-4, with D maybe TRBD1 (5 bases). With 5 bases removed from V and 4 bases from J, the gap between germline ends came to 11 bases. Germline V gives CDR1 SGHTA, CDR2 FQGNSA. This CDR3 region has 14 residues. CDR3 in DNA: TGTGCCAGCAGCCCCGGTAGGGGTAATGAAAAACTGTTTTTT. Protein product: CASSPGRGNEKLFF.

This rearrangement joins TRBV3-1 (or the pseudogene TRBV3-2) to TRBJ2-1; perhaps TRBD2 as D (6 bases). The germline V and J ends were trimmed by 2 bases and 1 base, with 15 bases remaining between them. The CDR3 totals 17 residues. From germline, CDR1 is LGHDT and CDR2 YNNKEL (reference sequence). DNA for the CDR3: TGTGCCAGCAGCCAACCCCTCGGGGCGGGGTCCTACAATGAGCAGTTCTTC. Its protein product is CASSQPLGAGSYNEQFF.

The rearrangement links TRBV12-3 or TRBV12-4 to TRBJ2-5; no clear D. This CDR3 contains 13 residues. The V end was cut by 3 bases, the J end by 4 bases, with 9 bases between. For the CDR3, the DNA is TGTGCCAGCAGTTTTCAGTTCCGAGAGACCCAGTACTTC. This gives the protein CASSFQFRETQYF.

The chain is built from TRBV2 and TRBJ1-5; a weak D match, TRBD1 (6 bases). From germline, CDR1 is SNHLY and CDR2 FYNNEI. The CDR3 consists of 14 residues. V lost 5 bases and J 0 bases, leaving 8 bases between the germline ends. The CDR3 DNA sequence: TGTGCCAGCAGTTTGGACAGTAGCAATCAGCCCCAGCATTTT. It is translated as CASSLDSSNQPQHF.

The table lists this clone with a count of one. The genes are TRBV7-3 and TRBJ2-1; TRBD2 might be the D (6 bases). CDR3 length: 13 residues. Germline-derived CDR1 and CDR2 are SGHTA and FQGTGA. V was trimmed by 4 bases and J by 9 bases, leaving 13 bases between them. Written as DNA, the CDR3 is TGTGCCAGCAGCTATACTTTGGGGGGTGAGCAGTTCTTC. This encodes CASSYTLGGEQFF.

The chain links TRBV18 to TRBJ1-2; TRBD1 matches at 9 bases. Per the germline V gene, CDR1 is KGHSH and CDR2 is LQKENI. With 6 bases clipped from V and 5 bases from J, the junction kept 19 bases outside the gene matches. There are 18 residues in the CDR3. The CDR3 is CASSQNPTGGDVSYGYTF. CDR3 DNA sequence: TGTGCCAGCTCCCAAAACCCAACAGGGGGCGATGTTTCGTATGGCTACACCTTC.

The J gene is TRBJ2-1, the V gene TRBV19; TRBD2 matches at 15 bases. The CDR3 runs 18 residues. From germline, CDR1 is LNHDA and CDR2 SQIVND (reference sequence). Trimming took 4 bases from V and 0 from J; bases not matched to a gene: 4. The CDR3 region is CASSTGLAGGDSYNEQFF. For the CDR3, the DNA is TGTGCCAGTAGTACGGGACTAGCGGGGGGCGACTCCTACAATGAGCAGTTCTTC.

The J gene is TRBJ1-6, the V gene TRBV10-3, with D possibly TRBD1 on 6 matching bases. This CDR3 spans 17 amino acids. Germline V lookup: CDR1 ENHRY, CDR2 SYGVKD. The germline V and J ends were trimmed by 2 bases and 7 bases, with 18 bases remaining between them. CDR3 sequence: CAISEIRRGGQNSPLHF. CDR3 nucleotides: TGTGCCATCAGTGAGATAAGGAGGGGGGGCCAAAATTCACCCCTCCACTTT.

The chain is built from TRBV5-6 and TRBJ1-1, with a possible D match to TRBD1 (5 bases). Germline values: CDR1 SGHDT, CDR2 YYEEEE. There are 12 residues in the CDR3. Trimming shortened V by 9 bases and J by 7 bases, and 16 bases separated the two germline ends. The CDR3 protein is CATLKWGGEAFF. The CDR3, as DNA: TGTGCCACCCTGAAATGGGGGGGTGAAGCTTTCTTT.

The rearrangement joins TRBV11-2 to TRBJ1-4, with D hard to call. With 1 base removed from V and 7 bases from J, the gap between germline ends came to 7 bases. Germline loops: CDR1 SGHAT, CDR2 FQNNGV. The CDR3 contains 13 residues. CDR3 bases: TGTGCCAGCAGCTTAGGGCGGCTTGAAAAACTGTTTTTT. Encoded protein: CASSLGRLEKLFF.

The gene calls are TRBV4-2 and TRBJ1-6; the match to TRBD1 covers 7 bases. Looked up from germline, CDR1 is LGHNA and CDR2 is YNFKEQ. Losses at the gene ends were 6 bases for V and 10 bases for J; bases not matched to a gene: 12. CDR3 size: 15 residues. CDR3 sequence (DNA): TGTGCCAGCAGACCCCCGACAGGGTTAGAATCACCCCTCCACTTT. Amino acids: CASRPPTGLESPLHF.

CDR3: CASSLIGQYSYNEQFF. As DNA, the CDR3 is TGTGCCAGCAGCTTAATTGGTCAGTACTCCTACAATGAGCAGTTCTTC. The chain couples TRBV11-3 to TRBJ2-1; D unclear. The germline V gene encodes CDR1 SGHNT and CDR2 YENEEA. V lost 2 bases to trimming and J lost 0 bases, with 11 bases between them. The CDR3 sequence is 16 residues long.

The CDR3, as DNA: TGTGCCAGCAGCCCAGGGGTCCCCGGGGAGCTGTTTTTT. The encoded protein is CASSPGVPGELFF. V usage is TRBV3-1 (or the pseudogene TRBV3-2) and J usage is TRBJ2-2; a weak D match, TRBD1 (6 bases). The V gene's germline CDR1 is LGHDT and CDR2 YNNKEL (reference sequence). The CDR3 runs to 13 residues. The V and J ends lost 4 bases and 6 bases respectively, with 9 bases between them.

CDR3 region: CASSVTTTGELFF. The CDR3 bases are TGTGCCAGCAGCGTCACAACGACCGGGGAGCTGTTTTTT. The chain links TRBV11-3 to TRBJ2-2; no firm D call. Trimming shortened V by 5 bases and J by 5 bases, and 9 bases separated the two germline ends. In germline, CDR1 is SGHNT, CDR2 YENEEA. The CDR3 has 13 amino acids.

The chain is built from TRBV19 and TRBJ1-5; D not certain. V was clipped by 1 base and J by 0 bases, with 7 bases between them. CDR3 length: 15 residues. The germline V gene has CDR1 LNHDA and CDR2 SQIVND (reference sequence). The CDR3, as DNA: TGTGCCAGTAGTATAGCGCGGCCTAGCAATCAGCCCCAGCATTTT. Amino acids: CASSIARPSNQPQHF.

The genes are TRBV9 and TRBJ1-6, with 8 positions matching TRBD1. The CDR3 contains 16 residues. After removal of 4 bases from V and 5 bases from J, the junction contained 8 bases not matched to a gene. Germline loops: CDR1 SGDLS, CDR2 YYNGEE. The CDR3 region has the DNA TGTGCCAGCAGCCCAACCGGACAGGGTAATAATTCACCCCTCCACTTT. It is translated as CASSPTGQGNNSPLHF.

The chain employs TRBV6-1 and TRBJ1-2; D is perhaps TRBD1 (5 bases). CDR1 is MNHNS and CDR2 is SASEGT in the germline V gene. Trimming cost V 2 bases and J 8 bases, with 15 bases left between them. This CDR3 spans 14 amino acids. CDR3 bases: TGTGCCAGCAGTGAATTTGGGCAGGGTAGCGGCTACACCTTC. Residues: CASSEFGQGSGYTF.

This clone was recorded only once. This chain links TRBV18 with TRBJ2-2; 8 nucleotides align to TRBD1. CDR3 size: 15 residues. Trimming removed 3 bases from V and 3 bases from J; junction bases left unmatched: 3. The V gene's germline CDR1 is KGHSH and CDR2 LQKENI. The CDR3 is CASSPQTGDTGELFF. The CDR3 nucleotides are TGTGCCAGCTCACCGCAGACAGGGGACACCGGGGAGCTGTTTTTT.

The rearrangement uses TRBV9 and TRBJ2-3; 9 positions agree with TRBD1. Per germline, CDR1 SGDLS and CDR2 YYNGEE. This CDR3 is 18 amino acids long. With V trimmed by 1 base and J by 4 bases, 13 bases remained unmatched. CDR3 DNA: TGTGCCAGCAGCGTAAGGTGGGACCGGACAGGGGTTGCAGATACGCAGTATTTT. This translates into CASSVRWDRTGVADTQYF.

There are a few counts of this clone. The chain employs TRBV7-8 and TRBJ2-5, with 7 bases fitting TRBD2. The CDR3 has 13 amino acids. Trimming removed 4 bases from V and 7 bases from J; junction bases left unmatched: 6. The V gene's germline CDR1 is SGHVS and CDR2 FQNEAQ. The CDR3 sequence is CASSYRGVGTQYF. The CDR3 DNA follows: TGTGCCAGCAGCTACCGGGGGGTAGGGACCCAGTACTTC.

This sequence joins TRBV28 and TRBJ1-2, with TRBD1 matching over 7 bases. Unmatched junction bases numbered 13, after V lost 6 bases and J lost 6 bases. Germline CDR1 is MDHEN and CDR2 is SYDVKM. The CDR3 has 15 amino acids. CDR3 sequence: CASSYPRGLTHGYTF. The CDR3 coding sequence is TGTGCCAGCAGCTATCCGAGGGGGCTAACCCATGGCTACACCTTC.

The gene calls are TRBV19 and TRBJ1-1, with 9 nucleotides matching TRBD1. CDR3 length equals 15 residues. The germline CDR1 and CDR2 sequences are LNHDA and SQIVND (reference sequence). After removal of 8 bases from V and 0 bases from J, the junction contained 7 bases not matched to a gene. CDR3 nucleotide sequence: TGTGCCAGTTGGCACAGGGGGCTGGTGAACACTGAAGCTTTCTTT. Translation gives CASWHRGLVNTEAFF.